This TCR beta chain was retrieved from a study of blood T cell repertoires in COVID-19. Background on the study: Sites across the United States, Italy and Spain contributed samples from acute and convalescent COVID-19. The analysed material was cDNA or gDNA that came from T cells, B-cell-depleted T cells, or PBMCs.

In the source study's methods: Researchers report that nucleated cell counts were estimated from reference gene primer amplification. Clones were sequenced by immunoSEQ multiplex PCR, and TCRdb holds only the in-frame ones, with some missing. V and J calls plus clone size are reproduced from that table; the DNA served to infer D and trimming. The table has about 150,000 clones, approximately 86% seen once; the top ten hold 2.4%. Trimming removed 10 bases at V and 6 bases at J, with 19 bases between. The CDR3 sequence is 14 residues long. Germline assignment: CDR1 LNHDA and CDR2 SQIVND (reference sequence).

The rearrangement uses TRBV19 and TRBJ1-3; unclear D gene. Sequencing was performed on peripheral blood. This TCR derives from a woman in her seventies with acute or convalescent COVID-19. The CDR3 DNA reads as TGTGCCACCAGAGCAGGCCCCTCGGAAAACACCATATATTTT. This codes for CATRAGPSENTIYF.